What follows are 14 T cell receptor beta chains derived from one specimen sequenced in a study of type 1 regulatory T cells. MiXCR, applied by TCRdb to the reads, yields one record per CDR3 protein. The table lists about 74,000 distinct CDR3 sequences, 63% of them singletons. Their cognate antigens are unknown. The source material was cultured T cells, either the whole culture or a sorted T cell fraction (not recorded which). As for subset: Tr1-enriched cell product generated in vitro against host alloantigens. Every receptor here comes from a human donor in good health.

This clonotype is labeled medium-sized. CDR3 protein: CASSLRAGGYGYTF. As DNA, the CDR3 is TGCGCCAGCAGCCTACGGGCAGGGGGCTATGGCTACACCTTC. The chain couples TRBV4-3 to TRBJ1-2, with TRBD1 matching 7 bases. The V and J ends lost 4 bases and 4 bases, in that order; junction bases with no gene match: 6. The CDR3 loop spans 14 amino acids. CDR1 is LGHNA, CDR2 YSLEER, per germline.

This clonotype was counted a few times. The genes are TRBV7-6 and TRBJ2-3; 10 bases agree with TRBD2. The length of the CDR3 is 15 residues. V gave up 5 bases and J gave up 1 base; unmatched junction bases: 3. Germline CDR1 is SGHVS and CDR2 is FNYEAQ. The CDR3 loop reads CASSVGTSGTDTQYF. CDR3 in DNA: TGTGCCAGCAGCGTCGGGACTAGCGGCACAGATACGCAGTATTTT.

CDR3 DNA sequence: TGTGCCAGCAGCAATCTTCTGGGCCCCGGGGAGACCCAGTACTTC. Translating it yields CASSNLLGPGETQYF. The chain carries TRBV7-2 and TRBJ2-5, with D unclear. The CDR3 extends over 15 amino acids. Between the trimmed V and J ends, which lost 5 bases and 5 bases, there was a span of 18 bases. Germline loops: CDR1 SGHTA, CDR2 FQGNSA.

The J gene is TRBJ2-3, the V gene TRBV20-1, with a possible D match to TRBD2 (7 bases). The V end was cut by 6 bases, the J end by 5 bases, with 18 bases between. Germline assignment: CDR1 DFQATT and CDR2 SNEGSKA (reference sequence). This CDR3 comprises 14 residues. The DNA of the CDR3 is TGCAGTGCCAGACGGGGGGCTAGGAAAGATACGCAGTATTTT. Translating gives CSARRGARKDTQYF.

The V gene is TRBV20-1, the J gene TRBJ2-7, with 9 bases that match TRBD1. Germline trimming cut 5 bases from V and 0 bases from J; bases unmatched to any gene: 5. This CDR3 region has 14 residues. CDR1 and CDR2 from the germline V gene are DFQATT and SNEGSKA (reference sequence). The CDR3: CSAEDRGYSYEQYF. Written as DNA, the CDR3 is TGCAGTGCTGAAGACAGGGGGTACTCCTACGAGCAGTACTTC.

The V gene is TRBV7-2, the J gene TRBJ2-7; 8 bases are a match to TRBD1. The ends lost 4 bases at V and 6 bases at J; junction bases unmatched: 8. The CDR3 is made up of 14 amino acids. CDR1 and CDR2 from the germline V gene are SGHTA and FQGNSA. CDR3 region: CASSYSGGAGEQYF. In nucleotides, the CDR3 is TGTGCCAGCAGCTACTCAGGGGGCGCGGGCGAGCAGTACTTC.

The chain couples TRBV11-2 to TRBJ2-3; D ambiguous. Between the trimmed V and J ends, which lost 8 bases and 0 bases, there was a span of 6 bases. This CDR3 has 12 amino acids. CDR1 and CDR2 (germline): SGHAT, FQNNGV. The CDR3 nucleotides read TGTGCCAGCGGGCTAAGCACAGATACGCAGTATTTT. This encodes CASGLSTDTQYF. The full variable domain, rest sourced from reference TRBV11-2 and TRBJ2-3, is EAGVAQSPRYKIIEKRQSVAFWCNPISGHATLYWYQQILGQGPKLLIQFQNNGVVDDSQLPKDRFSAERLKGVDSTLKIQPAKLEDSAVYLCASGLSTDTQYFGPGTRLTVL.

This clonotype has just a few counts. The V and J genes are TRBV10-3 and TRBJ1-3; D gene ambiguous. Germline V gives CDR1 ENHRY, CDR2 SYGVKD. Between the trimmed V and J ends, which lost 6 bases and 2 bases, there was a span of 11 bases. This CDR3 is built from 14 residues. DNA for the CDR3: TGTGCCATCAGCAGACTAGAGACTGGAAACACCATATATTTT. It is translated as CAISRLETGNTIYF.

This clonotype has at least ten counts. The rearrangement uses TRBV6-1 and TRBJ2-7; TRBD1 matches 7 bases. This CDR3 spans 15 amino acids. Germline V lookup: CDR1 MNHNS, CDR2 SASEGT. Losses at the gene ends were 5 bases for V and 0 bases for J; bases not matched to a gene: 7. In DNA form, the CDR3 reads TGTGCCAGCAGTCCCGGGACAGCAAGCTCCTACGAGCAGTACTTC. This encodes CASSPGTASSYEQYF.

The chain links TRBV7-3 to TRBJ2-1, with D possibly being TRBD2 (5 bases). V was cut by 6 bases and J by 7 bases, with 19 bases left in between. Germline V gene sequence: CDR1 SGHTA, CDR2 FQGTGA. The CDR3 is 15 residues long. CDR3 amino acids: CASSFPGSTLNEQFF. The CDR3 nucleotides read TGTGCCAGCAGTTTTCCGGGATCGACCCTTAATGAGCAGTTCTTC.

The chain combines TRBV20-1 with TRBJ1-2; possibly TRBD1 for D (6 bases). V gave up 1 base and J gave up 7 bases, with 13 bases separating them. Per the germline V gene, CDR1 is DFQATT and CDR2 is SNEGSKA (reference sequence). The CDR3 spans 13 residues. CDR3 bases: TGCAGTGCTAGAGTCGGGGGGGCCGGTGGCTACACCTTC. Residues: CSARVGGAGGYTF.

V and J are TRBV6-1 and TRBJ1-2, with D uncertain. Germline CDR1 and CDR2: MNHNS and SASEGT. Trimming took 7 bases from V and 2 from J, leaving 17 bases between them. The CDR3 length is 15 residues. The CDR3 DNA reads TGTGCCAGCACCAGAACGATGAACGGAAACTATGGCTACACCTTC. Encoded protein: CASTRTMNGNYGYTF.

This chain connects TRBV10-3 to TRBJ2-5; D unresolved. With 4 bases removed from V and 1 base from J, the gap between germline ends came to 4 bases. The CDR3 has 12 residues. CDR1 ENHRY and CDR2 SYGVKD come from the germline V gene. DNA of the CDR3: TGTGCCATCAGTGGGACCCAAGAGACCCAGTACTTC. This codes for CAISGTQETQYF.

The chain uses TRBV28 and TRBJ2-5, with D perhaps matching TRBD2 (6 bases). Germline V gives CDR1 MDHEN, CDR2 SYDVKM. The CDR3 is 15 residues long. V was clipped by 4 bases and J by 7 bases, with 19 bases between them. The CDR3 spells CASSSYPAGVVTQYF. CDR3 nucleotides: TGTGCCAGCAGTTCCTACCCAGCGGGTGTTGTGACCCAGTACTTC. Full variable domain (remainder filled in from reference TRBV28 and TRBJ2-5): DVKVTQSSRYLVKRTGEKVFLECVQDMDHENMFWYRQDPGLGLRLIYFSYDVKMKEKGDIPEGYSVSREKKERFSLILESASTNQTSMYLCASSSYPAGVVTQYFGPGTRLLVL.